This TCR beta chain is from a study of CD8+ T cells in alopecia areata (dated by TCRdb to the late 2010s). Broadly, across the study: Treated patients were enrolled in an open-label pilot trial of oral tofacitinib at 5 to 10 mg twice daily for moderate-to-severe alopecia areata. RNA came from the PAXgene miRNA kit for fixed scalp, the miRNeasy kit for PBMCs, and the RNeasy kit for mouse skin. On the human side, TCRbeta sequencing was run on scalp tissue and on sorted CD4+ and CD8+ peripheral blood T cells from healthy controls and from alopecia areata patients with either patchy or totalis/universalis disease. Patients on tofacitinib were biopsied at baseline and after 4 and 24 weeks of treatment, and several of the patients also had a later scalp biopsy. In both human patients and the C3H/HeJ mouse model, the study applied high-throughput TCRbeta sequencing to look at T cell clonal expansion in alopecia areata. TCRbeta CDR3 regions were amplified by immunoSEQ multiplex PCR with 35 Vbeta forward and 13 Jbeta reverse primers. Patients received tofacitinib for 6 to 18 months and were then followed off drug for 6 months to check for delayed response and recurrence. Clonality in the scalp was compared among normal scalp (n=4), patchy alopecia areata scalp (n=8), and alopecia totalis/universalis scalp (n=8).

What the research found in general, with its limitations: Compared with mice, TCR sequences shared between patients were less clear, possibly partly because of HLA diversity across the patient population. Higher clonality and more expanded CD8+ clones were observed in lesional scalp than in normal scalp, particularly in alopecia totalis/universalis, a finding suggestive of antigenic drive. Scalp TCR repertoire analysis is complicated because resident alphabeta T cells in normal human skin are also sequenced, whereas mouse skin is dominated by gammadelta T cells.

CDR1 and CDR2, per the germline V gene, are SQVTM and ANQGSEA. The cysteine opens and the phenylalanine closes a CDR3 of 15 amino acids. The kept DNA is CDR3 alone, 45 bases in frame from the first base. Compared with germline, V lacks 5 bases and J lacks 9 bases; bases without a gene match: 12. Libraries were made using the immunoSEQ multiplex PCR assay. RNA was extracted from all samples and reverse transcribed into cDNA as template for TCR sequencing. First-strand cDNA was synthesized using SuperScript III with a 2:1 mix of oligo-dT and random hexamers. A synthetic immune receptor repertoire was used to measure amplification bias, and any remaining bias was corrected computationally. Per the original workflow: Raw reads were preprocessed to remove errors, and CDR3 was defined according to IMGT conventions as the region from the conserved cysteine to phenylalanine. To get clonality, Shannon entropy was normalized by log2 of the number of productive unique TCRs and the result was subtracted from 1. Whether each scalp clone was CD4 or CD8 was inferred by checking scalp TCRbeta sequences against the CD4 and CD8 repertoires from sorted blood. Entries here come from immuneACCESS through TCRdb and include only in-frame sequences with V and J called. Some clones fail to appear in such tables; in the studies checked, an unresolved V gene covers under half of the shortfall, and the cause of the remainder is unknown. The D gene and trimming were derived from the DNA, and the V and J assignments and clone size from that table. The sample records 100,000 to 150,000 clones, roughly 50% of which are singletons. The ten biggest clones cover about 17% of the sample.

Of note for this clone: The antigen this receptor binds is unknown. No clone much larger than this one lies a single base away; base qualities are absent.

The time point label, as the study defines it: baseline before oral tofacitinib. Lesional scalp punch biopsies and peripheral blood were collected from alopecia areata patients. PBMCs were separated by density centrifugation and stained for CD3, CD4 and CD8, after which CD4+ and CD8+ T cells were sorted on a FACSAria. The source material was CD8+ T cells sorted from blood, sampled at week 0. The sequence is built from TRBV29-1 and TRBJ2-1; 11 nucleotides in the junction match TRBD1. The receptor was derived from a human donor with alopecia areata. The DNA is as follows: TGCAGCGTTCCCCGGGACAGGGGGGAGCGAGGTGAGCAGTTCTTC. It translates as CSVPRDRGERGEQFF.